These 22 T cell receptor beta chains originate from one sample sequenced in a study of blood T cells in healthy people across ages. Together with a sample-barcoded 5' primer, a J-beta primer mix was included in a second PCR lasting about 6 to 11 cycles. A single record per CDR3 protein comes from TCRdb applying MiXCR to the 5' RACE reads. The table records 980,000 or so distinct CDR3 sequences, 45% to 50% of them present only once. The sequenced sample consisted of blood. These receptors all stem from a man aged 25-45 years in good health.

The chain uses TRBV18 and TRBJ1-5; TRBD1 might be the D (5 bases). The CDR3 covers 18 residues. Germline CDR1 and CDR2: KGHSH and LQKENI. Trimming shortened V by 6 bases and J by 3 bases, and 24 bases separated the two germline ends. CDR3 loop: CASSQLTSGTVDNQPQHF. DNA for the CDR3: TGTGCCAGCTCCCAGTTAACATCTGGGACGGTTGACAATCAGCCCCAGCATTTT. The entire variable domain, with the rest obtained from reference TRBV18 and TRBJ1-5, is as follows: NAGVMQNPRHLVRRRGQEARLRCSPMKGHSHVYWYRQLPEEGLKFMVYLQKENIIDESGMPKERFSAEFPKEGPSILRIQQVVRGDSAAYFCASSQLTSGTVDNQPQHFGDGTRLSIL.

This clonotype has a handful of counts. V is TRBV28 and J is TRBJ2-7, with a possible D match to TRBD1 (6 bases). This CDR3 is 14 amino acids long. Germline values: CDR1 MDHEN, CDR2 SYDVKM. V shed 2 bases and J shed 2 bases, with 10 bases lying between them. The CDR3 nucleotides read TGTGCCAGCAGTTTAATCACAGGGACCTACGAGCAGTACTTC. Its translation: CASSLITGTYEQYF.

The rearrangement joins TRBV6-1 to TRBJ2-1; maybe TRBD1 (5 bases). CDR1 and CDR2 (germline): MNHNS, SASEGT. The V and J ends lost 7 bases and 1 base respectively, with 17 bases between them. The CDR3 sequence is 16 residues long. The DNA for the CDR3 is TGTGCCAGCACCTGGACCTCAAGGGGTTCCTACAATGAGCAGTTCTTC. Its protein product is CASTWTSRGSYNEQFF.

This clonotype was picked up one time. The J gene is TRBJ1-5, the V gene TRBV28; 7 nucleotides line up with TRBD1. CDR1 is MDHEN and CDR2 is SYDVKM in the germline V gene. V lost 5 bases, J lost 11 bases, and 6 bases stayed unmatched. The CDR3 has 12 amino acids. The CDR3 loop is CASSPGTATQHF. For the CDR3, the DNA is TGTGCCAGCAGTCCCGGGACAGCTACCCAGCATTTT.

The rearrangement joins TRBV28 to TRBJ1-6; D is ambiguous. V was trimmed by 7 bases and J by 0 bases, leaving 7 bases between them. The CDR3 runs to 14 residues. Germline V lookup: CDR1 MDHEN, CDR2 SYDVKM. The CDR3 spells CASIQSSYNSPLHF. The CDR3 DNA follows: TGTGCCAGCATCCAGAGCTCCTATAATTCACCCCTCCACTTT. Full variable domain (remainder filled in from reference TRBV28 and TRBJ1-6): DVKVTQSSRYLVKRTGEKVFLECVQDMDHENMFWYRQDPGLGLRLIYFSYDVKMKEKGDIPEGYSVSREKKERFSLILESASTNQTSMYLCASIQSSYNSPLHFGNGTRLTVT.

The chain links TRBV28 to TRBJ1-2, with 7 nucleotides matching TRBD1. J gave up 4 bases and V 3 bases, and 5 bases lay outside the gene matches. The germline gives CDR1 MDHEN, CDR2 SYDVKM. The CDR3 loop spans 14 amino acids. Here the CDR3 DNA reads TGTGCCAGCAGTTTTACAGGGGTGACCTATGGCTACACCTTC. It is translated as CASSFTGVTYGYTF.

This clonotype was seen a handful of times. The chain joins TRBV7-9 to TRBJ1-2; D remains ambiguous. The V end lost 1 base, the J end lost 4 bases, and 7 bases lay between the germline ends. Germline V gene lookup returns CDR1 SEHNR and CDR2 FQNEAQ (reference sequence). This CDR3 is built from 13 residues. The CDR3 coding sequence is TGTGCCAGCAGCTTAGAGGCTGGCTATGGCTACACCTTC. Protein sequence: CASSLEAGYGYTF.

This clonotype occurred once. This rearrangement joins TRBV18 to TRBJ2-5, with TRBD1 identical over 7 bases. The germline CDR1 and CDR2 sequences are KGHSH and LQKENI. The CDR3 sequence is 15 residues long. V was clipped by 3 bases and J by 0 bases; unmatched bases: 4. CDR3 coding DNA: TGTGCCAGCTCACCCCGGGACAGCTACCAAGAGACCCAGTACTTC. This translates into CASSPRDSYQETQYF.

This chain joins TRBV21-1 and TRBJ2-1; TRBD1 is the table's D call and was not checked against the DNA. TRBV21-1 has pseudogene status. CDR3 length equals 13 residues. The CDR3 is CASSKVPGTEQFF. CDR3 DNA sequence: TGTGCCAGCAGCAAAGTCCCAGGGACTGAGCAGTTCTTC.

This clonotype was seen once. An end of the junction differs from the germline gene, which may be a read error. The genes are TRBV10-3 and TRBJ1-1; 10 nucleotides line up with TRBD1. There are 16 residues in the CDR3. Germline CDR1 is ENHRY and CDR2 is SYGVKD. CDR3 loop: CAISERDRGMNTGAFF. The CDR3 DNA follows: TGTGCCATCAGTGAGCGGGACAGGGGAATGAACACTGGAGCTTTCTTT.

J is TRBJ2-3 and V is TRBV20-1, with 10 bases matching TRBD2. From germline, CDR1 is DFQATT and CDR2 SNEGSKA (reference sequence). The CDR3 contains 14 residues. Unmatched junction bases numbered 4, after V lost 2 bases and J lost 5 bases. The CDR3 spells CSARSTSGVDTQYF. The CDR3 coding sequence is TGCAGTGCTAGATCAACTAGCGGGGTAGATACGCAGTATTTT.

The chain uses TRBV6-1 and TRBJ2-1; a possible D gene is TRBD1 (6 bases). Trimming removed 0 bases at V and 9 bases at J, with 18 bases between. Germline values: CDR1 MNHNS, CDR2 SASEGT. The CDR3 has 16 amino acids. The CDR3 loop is CASSEADSPGHAEQFF. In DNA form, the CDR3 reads TGTGCCAGCAGTGAAGCGGATTCACCGGGACACGCTGAGCAGTTCTTC.

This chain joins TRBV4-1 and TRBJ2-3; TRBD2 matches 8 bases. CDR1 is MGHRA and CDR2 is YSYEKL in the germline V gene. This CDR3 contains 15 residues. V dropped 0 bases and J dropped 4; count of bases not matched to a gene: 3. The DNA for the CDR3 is TGCGCCAGCAGCCAAGAGCGGGGGGCGGCAGATACGCAGTATTTT. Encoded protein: CASSQERGAADTQYF.

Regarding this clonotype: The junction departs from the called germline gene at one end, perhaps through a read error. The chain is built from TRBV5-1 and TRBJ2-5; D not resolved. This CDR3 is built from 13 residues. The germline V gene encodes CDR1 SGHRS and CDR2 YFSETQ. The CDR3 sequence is CACSFVDGETQYF. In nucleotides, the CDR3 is TGCGCCTGCAGCTTCGTGGATGGGGAGACCCAGTACTTC.

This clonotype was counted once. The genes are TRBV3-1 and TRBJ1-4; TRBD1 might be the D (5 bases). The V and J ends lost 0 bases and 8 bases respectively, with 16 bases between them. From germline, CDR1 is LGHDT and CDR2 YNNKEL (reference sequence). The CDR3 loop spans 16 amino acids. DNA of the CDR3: TGTGCCAGCAGCCAAGAAGACAGCCTACTAAGAGAAAAACTGTTTTTT. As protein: CASSQEDSLLREKLFF.

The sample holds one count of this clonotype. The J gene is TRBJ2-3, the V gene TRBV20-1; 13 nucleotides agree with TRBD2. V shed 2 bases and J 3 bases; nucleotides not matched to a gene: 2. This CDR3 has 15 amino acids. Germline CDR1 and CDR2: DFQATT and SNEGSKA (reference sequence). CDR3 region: CSARPGLAGTDTQYF. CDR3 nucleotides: TGCAGTGCTAGACCGGGACTAGCGGGGACAGATACGCAGTATTTT.

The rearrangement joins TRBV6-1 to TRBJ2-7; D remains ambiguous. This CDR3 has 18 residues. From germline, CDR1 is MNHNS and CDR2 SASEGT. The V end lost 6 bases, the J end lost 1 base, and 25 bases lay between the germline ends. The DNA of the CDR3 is TGTGCCAGCAGACGACACGGCCCTTTCTCGGGCTCATCCTACGAGCAGTACTTC. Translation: CASRRHGPFSGSSYEQYF.

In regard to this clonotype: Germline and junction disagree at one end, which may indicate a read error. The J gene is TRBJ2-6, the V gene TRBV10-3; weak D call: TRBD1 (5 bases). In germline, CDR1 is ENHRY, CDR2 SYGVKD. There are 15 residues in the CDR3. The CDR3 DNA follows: TGTGCCACCAGTGAAGGGGCCTCTGGGGCCAACGTCCTGACTTTC. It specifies CATSEGASGANVLTF.

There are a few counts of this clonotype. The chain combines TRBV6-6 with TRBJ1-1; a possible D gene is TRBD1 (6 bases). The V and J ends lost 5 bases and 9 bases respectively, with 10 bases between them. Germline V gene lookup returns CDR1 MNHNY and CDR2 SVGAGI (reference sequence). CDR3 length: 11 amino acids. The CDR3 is CASSDRTKAFF. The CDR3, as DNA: TGTGCCAGCAGTGACAGGACTAAAGCTTTCTTT.

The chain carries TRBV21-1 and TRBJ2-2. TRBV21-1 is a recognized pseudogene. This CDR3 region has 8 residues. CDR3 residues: CASSWSFF. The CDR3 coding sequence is TGTGCCAGCAGCTGGTCGTTTTTT.

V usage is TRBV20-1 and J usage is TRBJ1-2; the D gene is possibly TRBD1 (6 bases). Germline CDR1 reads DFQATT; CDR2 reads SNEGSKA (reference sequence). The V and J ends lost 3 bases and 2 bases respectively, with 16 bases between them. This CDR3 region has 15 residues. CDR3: CSAREQGRTNYGYTF. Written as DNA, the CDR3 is TGCAGTGCTAGGGAGCAGGGGCGCACGAACTATGGCTACACCTTC.

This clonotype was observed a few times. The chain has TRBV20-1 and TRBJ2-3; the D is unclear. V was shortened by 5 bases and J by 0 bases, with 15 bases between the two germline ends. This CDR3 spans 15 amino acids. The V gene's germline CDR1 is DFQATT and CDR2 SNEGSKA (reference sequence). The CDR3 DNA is TGCAGTGCTTCCGATGACGCCACTAGCACAGATACGCAGTATTTT. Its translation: CSASDDATSTDTQYF.